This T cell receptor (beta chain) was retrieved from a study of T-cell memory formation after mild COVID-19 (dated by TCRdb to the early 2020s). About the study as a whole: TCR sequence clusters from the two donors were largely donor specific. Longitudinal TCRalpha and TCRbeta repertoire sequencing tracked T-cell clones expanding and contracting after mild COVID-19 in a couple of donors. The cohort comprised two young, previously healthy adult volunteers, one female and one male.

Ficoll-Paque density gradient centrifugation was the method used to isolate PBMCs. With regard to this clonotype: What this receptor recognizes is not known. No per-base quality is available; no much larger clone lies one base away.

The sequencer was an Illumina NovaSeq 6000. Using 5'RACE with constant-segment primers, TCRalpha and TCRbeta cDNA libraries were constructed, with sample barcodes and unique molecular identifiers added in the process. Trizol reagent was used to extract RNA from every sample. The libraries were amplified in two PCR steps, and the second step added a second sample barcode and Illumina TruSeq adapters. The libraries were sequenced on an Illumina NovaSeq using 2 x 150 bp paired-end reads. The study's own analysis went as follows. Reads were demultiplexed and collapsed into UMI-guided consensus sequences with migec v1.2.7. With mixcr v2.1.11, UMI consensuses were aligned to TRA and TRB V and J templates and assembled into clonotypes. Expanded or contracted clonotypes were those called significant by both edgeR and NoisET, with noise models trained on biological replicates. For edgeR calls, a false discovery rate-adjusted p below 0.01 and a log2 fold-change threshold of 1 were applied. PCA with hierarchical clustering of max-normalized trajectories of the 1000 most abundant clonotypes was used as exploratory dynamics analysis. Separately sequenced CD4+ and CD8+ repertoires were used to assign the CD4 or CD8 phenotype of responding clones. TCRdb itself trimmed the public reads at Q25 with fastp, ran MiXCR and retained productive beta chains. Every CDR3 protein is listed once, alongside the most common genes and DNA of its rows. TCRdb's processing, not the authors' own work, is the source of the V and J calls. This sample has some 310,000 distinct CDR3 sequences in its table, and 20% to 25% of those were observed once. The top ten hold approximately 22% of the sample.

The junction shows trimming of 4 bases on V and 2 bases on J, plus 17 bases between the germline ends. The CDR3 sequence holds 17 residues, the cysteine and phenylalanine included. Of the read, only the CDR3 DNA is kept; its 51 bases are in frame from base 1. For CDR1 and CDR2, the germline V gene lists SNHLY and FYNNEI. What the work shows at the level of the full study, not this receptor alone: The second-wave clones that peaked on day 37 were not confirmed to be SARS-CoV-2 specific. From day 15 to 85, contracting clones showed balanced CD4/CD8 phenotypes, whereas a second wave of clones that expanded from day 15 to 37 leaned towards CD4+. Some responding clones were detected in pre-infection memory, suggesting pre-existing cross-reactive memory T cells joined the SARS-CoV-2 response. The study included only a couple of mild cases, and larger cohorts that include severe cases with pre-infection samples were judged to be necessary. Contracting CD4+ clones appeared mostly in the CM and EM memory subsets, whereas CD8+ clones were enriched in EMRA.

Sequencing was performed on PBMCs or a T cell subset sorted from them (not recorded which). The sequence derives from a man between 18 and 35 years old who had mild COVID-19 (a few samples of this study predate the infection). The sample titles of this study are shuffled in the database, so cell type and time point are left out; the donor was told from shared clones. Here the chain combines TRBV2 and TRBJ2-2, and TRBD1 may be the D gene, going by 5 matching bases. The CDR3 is CASSVLQGLRNTGELFF. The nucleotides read TGTGCCAGCAGTGTCCTCCAGGGTCTAAGAAACACCGGGGAGCTGTTTTTT. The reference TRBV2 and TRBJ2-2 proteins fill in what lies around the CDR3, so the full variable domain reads EPEVTQTPSHQVTQMGQEVILRCVPISNHLYFYWYRQILGQKVEFLVSFYNNEISEKSEIFDDQFSVERPDGSNFTLKIRSTKLEDSAMYFCASSVLQGLRNTGELFFGEGSRLTVL.